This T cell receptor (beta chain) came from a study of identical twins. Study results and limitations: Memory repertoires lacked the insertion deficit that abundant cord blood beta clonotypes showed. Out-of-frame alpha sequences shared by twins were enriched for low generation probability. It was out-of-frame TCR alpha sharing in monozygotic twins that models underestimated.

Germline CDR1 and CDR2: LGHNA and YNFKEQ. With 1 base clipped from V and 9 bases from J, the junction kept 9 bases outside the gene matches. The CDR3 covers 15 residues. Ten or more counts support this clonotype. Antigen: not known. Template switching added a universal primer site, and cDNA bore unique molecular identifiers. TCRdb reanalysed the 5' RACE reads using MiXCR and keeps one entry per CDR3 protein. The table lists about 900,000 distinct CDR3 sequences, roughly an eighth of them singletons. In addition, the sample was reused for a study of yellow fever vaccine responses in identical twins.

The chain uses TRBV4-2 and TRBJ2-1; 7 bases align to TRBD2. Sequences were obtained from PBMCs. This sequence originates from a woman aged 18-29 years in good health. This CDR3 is CASSQAREWLGEQFF. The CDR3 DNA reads TGTGCCAGCAGCCAAGCGCGGGAGTGGCTCGGTGAGCAGTTCTTC.